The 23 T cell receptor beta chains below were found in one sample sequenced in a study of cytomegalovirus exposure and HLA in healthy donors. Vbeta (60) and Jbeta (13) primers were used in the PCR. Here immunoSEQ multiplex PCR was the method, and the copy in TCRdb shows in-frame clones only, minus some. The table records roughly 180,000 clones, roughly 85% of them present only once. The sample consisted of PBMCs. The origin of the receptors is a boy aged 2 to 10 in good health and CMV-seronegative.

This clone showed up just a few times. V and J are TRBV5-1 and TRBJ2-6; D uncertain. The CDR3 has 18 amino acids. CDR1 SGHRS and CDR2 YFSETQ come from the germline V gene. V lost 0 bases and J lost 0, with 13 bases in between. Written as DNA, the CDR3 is TGCGCCAGCAGCTTGGTGCTGGGCCCCAGCTCTGGGGCCAACGTCCTGACTTTC. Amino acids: CASSLVLGPSSGANVLTF.

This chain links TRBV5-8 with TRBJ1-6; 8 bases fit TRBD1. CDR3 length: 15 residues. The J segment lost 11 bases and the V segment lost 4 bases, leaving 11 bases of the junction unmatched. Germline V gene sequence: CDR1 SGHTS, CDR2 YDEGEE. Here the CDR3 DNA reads TGTGCCAGCAGCCAGAGGGGTTTACAGGGGGCACCCCTCCACTTT. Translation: CASSQRGLQGAPLHF.

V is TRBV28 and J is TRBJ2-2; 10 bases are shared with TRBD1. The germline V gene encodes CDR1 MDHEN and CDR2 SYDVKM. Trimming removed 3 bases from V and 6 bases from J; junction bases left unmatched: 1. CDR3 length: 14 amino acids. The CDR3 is CASSLTGGPGELFF. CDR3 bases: TGTGCCAGCAGTTTGACAGGGGGCCCCGGGGAGCTGTTTTTT. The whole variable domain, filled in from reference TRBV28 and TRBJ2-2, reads DVKVTQSSRYLVKRTGEKVFLECVQDMDHENMFWYRQDPGLGLRLIYFSYDVKMKEKGDIPEGYSVSREKKERFSLILESASTNQTSMYLCASSLTGGPGELFFGEGSRLTVL.

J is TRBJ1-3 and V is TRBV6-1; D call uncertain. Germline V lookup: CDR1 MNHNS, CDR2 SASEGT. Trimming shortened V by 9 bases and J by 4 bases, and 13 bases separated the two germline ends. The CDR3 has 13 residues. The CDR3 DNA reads TGTGCCAGTGCGCGGGGAGCGGGAAACACCATATATTTT. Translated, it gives CASARGAGNTIYF.

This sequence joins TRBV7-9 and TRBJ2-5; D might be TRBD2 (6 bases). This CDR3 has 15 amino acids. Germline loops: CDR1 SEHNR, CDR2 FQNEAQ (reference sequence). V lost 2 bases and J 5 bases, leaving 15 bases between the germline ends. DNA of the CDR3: TGTGCCAGCAGCTTATCAAGCGGGCCAAAGGAGACCCAGTACTTC. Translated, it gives CASSLSSGPKETQYF.

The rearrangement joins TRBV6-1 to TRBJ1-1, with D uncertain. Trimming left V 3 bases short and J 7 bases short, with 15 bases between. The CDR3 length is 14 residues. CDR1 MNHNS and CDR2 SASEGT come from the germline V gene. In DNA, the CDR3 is TGTGCCAGCAGTGACAGGATGGGCGGAGGTGAAGCTTTCTTT. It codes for CASSDRMGGGEAFF.

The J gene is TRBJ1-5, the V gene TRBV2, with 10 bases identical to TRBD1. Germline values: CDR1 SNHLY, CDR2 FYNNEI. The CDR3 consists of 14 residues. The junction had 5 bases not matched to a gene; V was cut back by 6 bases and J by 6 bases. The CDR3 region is CASRPGQGRQPQHF. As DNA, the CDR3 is TGTGCCAGCAGGCCGGGACAGGGGCGTCAGCCCCAGCATTTT.

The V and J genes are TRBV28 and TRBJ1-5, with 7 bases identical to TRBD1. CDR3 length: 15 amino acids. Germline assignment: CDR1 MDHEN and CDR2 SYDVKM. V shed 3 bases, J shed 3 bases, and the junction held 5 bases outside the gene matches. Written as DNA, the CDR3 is TGTGCCAGCAGTTTTGACAGGGAGCCCAATCAGCCCCAGCATTTT. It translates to CASSFDREPNQPQHF.

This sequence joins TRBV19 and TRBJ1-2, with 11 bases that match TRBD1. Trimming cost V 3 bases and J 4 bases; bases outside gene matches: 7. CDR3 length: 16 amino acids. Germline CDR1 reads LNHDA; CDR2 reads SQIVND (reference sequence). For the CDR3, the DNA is TGTGCCAGTAGTATGGGTTGGACAGGGGGCGTCTATGGCTACACCTTC. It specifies CASSMGWTGGVYGYTF.

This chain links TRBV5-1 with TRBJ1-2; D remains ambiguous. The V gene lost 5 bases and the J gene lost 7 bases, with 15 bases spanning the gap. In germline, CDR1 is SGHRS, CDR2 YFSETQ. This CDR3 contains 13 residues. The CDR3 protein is CASSNPEVGGYTF. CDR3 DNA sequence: TGCGCCAGCAGTAACCCCGAGGTTGGTGGCTACACCTTC.

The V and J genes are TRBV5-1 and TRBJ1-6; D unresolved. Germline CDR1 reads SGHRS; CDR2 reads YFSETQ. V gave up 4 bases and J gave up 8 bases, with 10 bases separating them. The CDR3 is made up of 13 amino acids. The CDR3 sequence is CASSPDMDSPLHF. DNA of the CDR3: TGCGCCAGCAGCCCAGACATGGATTCACCCCTCCACTTT.

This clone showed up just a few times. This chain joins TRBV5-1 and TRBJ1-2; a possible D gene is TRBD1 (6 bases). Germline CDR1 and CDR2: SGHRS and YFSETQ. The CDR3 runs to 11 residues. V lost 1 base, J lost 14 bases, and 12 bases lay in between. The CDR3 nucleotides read TGCGCCAGCAGCTTGACAGGGCCCCTAACCTTC. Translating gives CASSLTGPLTF. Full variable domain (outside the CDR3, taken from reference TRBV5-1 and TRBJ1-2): KAGVTQTPRYLIKTRGQQVTLSCSPISGHRSVSWYQQTPGQGLQFLFEYFSETQRNKGNFPGRFSGRQFSNSRSEMNVSTLELGDSALYLCASSLTGPLTFGSGTRLTVV.

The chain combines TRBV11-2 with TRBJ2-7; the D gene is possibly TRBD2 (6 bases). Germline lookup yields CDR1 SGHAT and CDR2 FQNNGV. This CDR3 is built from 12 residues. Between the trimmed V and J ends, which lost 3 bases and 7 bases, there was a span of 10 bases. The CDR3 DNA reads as TGTGCCAGCAGCTTGGGGGGTCCAGAGCAGTACGTC. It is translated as CASSLGGPEQYV.

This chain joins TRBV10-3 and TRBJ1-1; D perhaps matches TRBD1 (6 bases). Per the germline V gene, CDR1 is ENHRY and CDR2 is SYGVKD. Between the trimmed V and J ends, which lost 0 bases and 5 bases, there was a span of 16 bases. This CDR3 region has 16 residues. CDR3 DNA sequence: TGTGCCATCAGTGAGTCGGTTGGGGGCGTGAGGACTGAAGCTTTCTTT. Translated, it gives CAISESVGGVRTEAFF.

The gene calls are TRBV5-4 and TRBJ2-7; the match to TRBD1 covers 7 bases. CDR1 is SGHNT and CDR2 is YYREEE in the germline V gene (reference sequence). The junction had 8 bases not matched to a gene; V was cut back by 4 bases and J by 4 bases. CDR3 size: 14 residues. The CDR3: CASSDPTGTYEQYF. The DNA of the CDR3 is TGTGCCAGCAGCGATCCGACAGGGACATACGAGCAGTACTTC.

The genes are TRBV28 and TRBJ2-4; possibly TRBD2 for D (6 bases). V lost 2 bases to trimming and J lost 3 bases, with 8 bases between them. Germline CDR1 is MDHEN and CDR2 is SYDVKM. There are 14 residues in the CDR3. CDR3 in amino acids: CASSLGRLKNIQYF. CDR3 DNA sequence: TGTGCCAGCAGTTTAGGGAGGCTCAAAAACATTCAGTACTTC.

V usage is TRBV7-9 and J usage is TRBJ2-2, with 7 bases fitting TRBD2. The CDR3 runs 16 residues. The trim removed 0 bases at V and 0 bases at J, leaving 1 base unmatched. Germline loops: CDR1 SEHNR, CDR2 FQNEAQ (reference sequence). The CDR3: CASSLARGSNTGELFF. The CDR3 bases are TGTGCCAGCAGCTTAGCGCGGGGGTCGAACACCGGGGAGCTGTTTTTT.

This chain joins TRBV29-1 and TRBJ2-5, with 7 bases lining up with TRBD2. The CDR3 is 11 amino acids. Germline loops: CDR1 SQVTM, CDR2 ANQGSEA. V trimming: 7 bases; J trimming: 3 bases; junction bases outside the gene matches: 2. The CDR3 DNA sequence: TGCAGCGCGGCGGGGGAAGAGACCCAGTACTTC. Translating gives CSAAGEETQYF.

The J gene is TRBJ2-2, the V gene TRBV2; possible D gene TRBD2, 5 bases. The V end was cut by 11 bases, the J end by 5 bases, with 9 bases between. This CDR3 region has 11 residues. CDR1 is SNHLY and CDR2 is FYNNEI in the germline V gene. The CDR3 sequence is CASGMTGELFF. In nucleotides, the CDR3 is TGTGCCTCCGGGATGACCGGGGAGCTGTTTTTT.

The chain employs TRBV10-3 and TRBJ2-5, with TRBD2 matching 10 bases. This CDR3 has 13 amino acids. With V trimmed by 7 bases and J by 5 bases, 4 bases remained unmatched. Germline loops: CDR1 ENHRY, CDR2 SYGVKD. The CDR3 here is CAIMEAGGETQYF. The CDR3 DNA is TGTGCCATCATGGAAGCGGGGGGGGAGACCCAGTACTTC.

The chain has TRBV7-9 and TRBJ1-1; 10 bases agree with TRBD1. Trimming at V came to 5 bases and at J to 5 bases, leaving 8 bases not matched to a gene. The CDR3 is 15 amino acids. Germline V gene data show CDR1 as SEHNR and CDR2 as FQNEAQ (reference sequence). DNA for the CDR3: TGTGCCAGCAGCGCCCAGACAGGGGGCGCGACTGAAGCTTTCTTT. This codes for CASSAQTGGATEAFF.

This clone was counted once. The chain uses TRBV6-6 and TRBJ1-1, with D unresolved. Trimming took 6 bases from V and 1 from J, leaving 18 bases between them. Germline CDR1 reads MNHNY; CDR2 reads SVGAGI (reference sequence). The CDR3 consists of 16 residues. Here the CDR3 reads CASSRVAGRGNTEAFF. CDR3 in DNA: TGTGCCAGCAGCCGGGTAGCCGGACGGGGGAACACTGAAGCTTTCTTT.

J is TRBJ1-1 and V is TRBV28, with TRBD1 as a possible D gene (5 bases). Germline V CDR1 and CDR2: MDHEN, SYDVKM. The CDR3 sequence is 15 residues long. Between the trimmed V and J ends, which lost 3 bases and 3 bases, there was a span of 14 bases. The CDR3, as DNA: TGTGCCAGCAGTTTTGCCGGGGGTAAGGACACTGAAGCTTTCTTT. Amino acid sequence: CASSFAGGKDTEAFF.